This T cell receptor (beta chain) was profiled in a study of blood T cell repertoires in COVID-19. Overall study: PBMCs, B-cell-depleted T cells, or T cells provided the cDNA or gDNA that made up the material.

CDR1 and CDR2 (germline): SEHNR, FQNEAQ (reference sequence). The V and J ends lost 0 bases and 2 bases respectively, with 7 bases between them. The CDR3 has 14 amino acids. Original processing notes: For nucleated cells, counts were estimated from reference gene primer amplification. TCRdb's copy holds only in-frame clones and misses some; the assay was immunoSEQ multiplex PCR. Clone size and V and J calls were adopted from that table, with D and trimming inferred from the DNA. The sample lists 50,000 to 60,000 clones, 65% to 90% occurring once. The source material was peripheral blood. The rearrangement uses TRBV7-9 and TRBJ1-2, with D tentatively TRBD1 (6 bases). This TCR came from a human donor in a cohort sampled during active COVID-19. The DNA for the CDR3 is TGTGCCAGCAGCTTAGCTACAGGGAACTATGGCTACACCTTC. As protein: CASSLATGNYGYTF.